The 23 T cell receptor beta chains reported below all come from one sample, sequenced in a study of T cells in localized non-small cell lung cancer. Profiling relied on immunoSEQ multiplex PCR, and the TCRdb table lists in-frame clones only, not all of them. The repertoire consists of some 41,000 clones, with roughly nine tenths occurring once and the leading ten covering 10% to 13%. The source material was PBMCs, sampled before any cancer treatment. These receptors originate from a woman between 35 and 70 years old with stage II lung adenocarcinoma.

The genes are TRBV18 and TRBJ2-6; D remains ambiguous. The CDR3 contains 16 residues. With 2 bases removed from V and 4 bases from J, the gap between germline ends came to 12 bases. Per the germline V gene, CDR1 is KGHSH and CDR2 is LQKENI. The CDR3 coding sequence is TGTGCCAGCTCACCAAATTTCGATATAGGGGCCAACGTCCTGACTTTC. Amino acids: CASSPNFDIGANVLTF. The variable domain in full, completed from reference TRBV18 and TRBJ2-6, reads NAGVMQNPRHLVRRRGQEARLRCSPMKGHSHVYWYRQLPEEGLKFMVYLQKENIIDESGMPKERFSAEFPKEGPSILRIQQVVRGDSAAYFCASSPNFDIGANVLTFGAGSRLTVL.

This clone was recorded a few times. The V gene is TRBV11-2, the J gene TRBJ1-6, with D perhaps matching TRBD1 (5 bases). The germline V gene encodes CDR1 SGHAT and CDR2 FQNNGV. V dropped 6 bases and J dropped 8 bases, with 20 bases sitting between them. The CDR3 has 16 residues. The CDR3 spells CASRPGLLRPDSPLHF. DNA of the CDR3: TGTGCCAGCAGACCGGGACTCCTGCGTCCGGATTCACCCCTCCACTTT.

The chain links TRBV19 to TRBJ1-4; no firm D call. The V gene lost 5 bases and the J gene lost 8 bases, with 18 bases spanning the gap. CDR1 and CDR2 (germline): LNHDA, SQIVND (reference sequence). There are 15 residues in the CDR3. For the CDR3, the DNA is TGTGCCAGTAGTGTTACCGGGGAGGTACAAGAAAAACTGTTTTTT. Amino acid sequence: CASSVTGEVQEKLFF.

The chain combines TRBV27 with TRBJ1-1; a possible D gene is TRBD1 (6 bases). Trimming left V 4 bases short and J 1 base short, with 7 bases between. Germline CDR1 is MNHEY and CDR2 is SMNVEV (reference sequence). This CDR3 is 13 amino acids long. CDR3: CASSYRENTEAFF. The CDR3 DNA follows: TGTGCCAGCAGTTACAGGGAGAACACTGAAGCTTTCTTT.

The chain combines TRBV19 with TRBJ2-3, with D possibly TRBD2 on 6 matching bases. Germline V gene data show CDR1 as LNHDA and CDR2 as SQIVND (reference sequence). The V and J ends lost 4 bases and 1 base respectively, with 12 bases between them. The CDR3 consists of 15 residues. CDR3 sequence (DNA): TGTGCCAGTAGTACGGACGGGAGAGGCACAGATACGCAGTATTTT. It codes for CASSTDGRGTDTQYF. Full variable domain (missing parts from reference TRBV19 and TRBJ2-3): DGGITQSPKYLFRKEGQNVTLSCEQNLNHDAMYWYRQDPGQGLRLIYYSQIVNDFQKGDIAEGYSVSREKKESFPLTVTSAQKNPTAFYLCASSTDGRGTDTQYFGPGTRLTVL.

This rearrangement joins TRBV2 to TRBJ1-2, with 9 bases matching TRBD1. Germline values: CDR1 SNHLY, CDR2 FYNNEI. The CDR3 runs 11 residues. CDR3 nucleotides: TGTGCTACGACAGGGGGGCGGCTATTGACCTTC. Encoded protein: CATTGGRLLTF.

This CDR3 is CASSASGHYEQYF. The CDR3 DNA follows: TGCGCCAGCAGTGCTAGCGGTCATTACGAGCAGTACTTC. The chain links TRBV10-1 to TRBJ2-7; 7 bases match TRBD2. The CDR3 extends over 13 amino acids. Trimming removed 4 bases from V and 4 bases from J; junction bases left unmatched: 4. From germline, CDR1 is WNHNN and CDR2 SYGVQD (reference sequence).

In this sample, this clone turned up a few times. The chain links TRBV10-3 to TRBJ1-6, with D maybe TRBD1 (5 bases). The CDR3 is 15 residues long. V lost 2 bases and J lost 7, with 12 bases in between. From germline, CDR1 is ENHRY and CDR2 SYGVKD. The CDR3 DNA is TGTGCCATCAGTGAGGGAGAGGGGCAGAATTCACCCCTCCACTTT. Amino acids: CAISEGEGQNSPLHF.

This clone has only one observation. The CDR3 sequence: CASTPWGGGLYNEQFF. The CDR3 region has the DNA TGTGCCAGCACCCCCTGGGGCGGGGGCCTCTACAATGAGCAGTTCTTC. V and J are TRBV28 and TRBJ2-1; TRBD2 might be the D (7 bases). V lost 7 bases, J lost 3 bases, and 19 bases lay in between. CDR3 length: 16 residues. Germline lookup yields CDR1 MDHEN and CDR2 SYDVKM.

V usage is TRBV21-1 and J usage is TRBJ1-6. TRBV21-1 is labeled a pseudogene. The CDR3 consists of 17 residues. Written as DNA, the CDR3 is TGTGCCAGCAGCAAAGAAGTCGGGGAGGGTGGGAATTCACCCCTCCACTTT. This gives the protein CASSKEVGEGGNSPLHF.

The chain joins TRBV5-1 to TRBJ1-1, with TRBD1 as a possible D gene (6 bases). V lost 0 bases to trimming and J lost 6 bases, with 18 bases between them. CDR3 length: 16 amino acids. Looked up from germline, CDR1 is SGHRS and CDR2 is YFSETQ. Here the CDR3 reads CASSLGPRGEVAEAFF. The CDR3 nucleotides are TGCGCCAGCAGCTTGGGCCCCAGGGGCGAAGTCGCTGAAGCTTTCTTT.

The CDR3 protein is CASSHTGQGPSYEQYF. CDR3 DNA: TGTGCCAGCTCACATACGGGACAGGGGCCTTCCTACGAGCAGTACTTC. V and J are TRBV18 and TRBJ2-7; 10 positions match TRBD1. CDR1 is KGHSH, CDR2 LQKENI, per germline. The V and J ends lost 4 bases and 1 base, in that order; junction bases with no gene match: 7. This CDR3 has 16 amino acids. Full variable domain (remainder filled in from reference TRBV18 and TRBJ2-7): NAGVMQNPRHLVRRRGQEARLRCSPMKGHSHVYWYRQLPEEGLKFMVYLQKENIIDESGMPKERFSAEFPKEGPSILRIQQVVRGDSAAYFCASSHTGQGPSYEQYFGPGTRLTVT.

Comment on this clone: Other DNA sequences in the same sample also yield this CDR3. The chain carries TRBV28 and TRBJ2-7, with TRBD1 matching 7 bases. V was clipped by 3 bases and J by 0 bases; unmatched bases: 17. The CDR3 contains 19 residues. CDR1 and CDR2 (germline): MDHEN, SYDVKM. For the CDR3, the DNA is TGTGCCAGCAGTTTCGAGGGGGCGGGCGCCACTTCAAGCTCCTACGAGCAGTACTTC. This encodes CASSFEGAGATSSSYEQYF.

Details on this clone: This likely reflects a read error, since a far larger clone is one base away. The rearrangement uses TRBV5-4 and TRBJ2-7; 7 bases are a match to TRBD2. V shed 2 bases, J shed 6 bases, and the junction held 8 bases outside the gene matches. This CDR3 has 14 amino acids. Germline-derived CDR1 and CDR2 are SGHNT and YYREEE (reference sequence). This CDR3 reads CASSFGLGSREQYF. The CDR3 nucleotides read TGTGCCAGCAGCTTTGGACTAGGGTCACGCGAGCAGTACTTC.

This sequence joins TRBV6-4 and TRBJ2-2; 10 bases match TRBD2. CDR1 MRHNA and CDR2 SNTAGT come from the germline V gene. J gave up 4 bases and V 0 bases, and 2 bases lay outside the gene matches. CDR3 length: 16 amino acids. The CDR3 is CASSDSSGGITGELFF. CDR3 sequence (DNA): TGTGCCAGCAGTGACTCTAGCGGGGGGATCACCGGGGAGCTGTTTTTT.

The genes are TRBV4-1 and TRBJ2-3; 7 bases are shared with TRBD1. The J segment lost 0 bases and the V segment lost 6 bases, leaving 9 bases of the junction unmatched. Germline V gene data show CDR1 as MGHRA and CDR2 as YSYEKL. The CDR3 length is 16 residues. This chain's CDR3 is CASSRTRDSSTDTQYF. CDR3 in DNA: TGCGCCAGCAGTCGAACCCGGGACAGTAGCACAGATACGCAGTATTTT.

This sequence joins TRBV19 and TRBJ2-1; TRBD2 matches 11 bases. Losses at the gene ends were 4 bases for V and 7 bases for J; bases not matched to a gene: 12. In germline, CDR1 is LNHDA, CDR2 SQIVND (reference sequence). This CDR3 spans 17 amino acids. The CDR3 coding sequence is TGTGCCAGTAGTACTTCTAGCGGGAGGCCGGGAAGGAATGAGCAGTTCTTC. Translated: CASSTSSGRPGRNEQFF.

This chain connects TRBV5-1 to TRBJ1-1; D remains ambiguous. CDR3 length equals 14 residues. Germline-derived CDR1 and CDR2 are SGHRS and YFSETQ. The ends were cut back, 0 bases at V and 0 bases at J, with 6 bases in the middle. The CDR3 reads CASSLELLNTEAFF. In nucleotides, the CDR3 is TGCGCCAGCAGCTTGGAGTTGCTGAACACTGAAGCTTTCTTT.

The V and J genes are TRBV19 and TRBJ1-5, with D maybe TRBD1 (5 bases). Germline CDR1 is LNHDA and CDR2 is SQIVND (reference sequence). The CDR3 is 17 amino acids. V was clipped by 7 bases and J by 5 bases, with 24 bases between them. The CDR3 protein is CASTPTRPGRDYQPQHF. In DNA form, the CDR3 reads TGTGCCAGTACCCCCACCCGCCCAGGACGGGACTATCAGCCCCAGCATTTT.

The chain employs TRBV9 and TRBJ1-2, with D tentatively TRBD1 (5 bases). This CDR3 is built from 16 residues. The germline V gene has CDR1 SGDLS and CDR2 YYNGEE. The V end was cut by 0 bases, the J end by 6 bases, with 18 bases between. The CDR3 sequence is CASSVDPRQPADGYTF. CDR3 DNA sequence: TGTGCCAGCAGCGTAGATCCCCGACAGCCTGCGGATGGCTACACCTTC. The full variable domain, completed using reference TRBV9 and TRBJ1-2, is DSGVTQTPKHLITATGQRVTLRCSPRSGDLSVYWYQQSLDQGLQFLIQYYNGEERAKGNILERFSAQQFPDLHSELNLSSLELGDSALYFCASSVDPRQPADGYTFGSGTRLTVV.

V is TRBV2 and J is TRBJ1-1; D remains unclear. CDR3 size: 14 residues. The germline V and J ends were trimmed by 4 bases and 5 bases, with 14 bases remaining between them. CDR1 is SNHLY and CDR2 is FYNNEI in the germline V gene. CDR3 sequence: CASSGQVVRTEAFF. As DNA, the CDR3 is TGTGCCAGCAGTGGGCAGGTTGTGAGGACTGAAGCTTTCTTT. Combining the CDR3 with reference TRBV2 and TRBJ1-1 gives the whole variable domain EPEVTQTPSHQVTQMGQEVILRCVPISNHLYFYWYRQILGQKVEFLVSFYNNEISEKSEIFDDQFSVERPDGSNFTLKIRSTKLEDSAMYFCASSGQVVRTEAFFGQGTRLTVV.

The CDR3 loop reads CASSLSSLEQYF. The DNA for the CDR3 is TGTGCCAGCAGCTTGAGCTCTCTCGAGCAGTACTTC. The V gene is TRBV11-2, the J gene TRBJ2-5, with no clear D. The end of the DNA aligns better with TRBJ2-7, so the J call may be wrong. Looked up from germline, CDR1 is SGHAT and CDR2 is FQNNGV. The CDR3 covers 12 residues.

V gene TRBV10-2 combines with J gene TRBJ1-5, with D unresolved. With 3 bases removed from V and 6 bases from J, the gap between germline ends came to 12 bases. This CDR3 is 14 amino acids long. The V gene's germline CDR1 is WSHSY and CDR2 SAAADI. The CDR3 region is CASSESTSGQPQHF. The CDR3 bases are TGCGCCAGCAGTGAAAGCACCTCGGGTCAGCCCCAGCATTTT.